This T cell receptor (beta chain) was documented in a study of T cell responses to AZD1222 COVID-19 vaccine. Study-level points and caveats: Among AZD1222 vaccinees, only five or six were seropositive at baseline. None of the repertoires were sampled until the peak T cell response had passed. Dominant CD4 TCR responses targeted spike regions 160-218 and 743-854. Donors, mostly white British, included more females; clonal diversity was possibly underestimated.

Some clones are missing from TCRdb's copy, which holds only in-frame ones; the method was immunoSEQ multiplex PCR. The sample holds roughly 180,000 clones, 80% to 95% seen once. Comment on this clone: The target antigen is unknown.

CDR1 SGHRS and CDR2 YFSETQ come from the germline V gene. With 3 bases removed from V and 5 bases from J, the gap between germline ends came to 11 bases. This CDR3 has 14 amino acids. The chain uses TRBV5-1 and TRBJ2-2; tentatively, D is TRBD1 or TRBD2 (5 bases each). The sample was peripheral blood, taken 28 days after the second AZD1222 dose. The sequence derives from an adult who received the AZD1222 COVID-19 vaccine. CDR3: CASSSGTATGELFF. The DNA for the CDR3 is TGCGCCAGCAGCTCAGGGACGGCAACCGGGGAGCTGTTTTTT. Together with reference TRBV5-1 and TRBJ2-2, the CDR3 gives the full variable domain: KAGVTQTPRYLIKTRGQQVTLSCSPISGHRSVSWYQQTPGQGLQFLFEYFSETQRNKGNFPGRFSGRQFSNSRSEMNVSTLELGDSALYLCASSSGTATGELFFGEGSRLTVL.